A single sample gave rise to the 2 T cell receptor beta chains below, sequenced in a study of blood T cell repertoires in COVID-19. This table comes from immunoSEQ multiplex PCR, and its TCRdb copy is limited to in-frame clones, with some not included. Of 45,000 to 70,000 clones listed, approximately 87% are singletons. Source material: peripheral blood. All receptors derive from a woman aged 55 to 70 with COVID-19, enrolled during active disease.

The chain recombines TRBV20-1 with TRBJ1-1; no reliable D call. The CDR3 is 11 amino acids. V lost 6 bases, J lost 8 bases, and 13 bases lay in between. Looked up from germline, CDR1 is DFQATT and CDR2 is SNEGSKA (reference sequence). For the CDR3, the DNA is TGCAGTGCCCGGGGTGTCGGGGAAGCTTTCTTT. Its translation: CSARGVGEAFF.

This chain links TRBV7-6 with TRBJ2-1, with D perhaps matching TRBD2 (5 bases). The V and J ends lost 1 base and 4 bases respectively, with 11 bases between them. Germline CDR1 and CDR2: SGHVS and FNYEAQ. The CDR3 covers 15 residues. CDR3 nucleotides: TGTGCCAGCAGCTTAGGGAGGCTACTTTACAATGAGCAGTTCTTC. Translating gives CASSLGRLLYNEQFF. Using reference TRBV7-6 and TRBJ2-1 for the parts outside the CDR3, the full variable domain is GAGVSQSPRYKVTKRGQDVALRCDPISGHVSLYWYRQALGQGPEFLTYFNYEAQQDKSGLPNDRFSAERPEGSISTLTIQRTEQRDSAMYRCASSLGRLLYNEQFFGPGTRLTVL.